This TCR beta chain stems from a study of blood T cell repertoires in COVID-19. Study as a whole: Samples of COVID-19 (acute and convalescent) were obtained from the United States, Italy and Spain. T cells, B-cell-depleted T cells, or PBMCs supplied cDNA or gDNA.

CDR1 MDHEN and CDR2 SYDVKM come from the germline V gene. The CDR3 is 15 amino acids. V shed 3 bases and J 7 bases; nucleotides not matched to a gene: 8. Only in-frame clones appear in the TCRdb table, and some are missing; sequencing was by immunoSEQ multiplex PCR. Of about 240,000 clones detected, about 83% appear once; the ten largest clones hold 1.5% to 2%. The V and J genes are TRBV28 and TRBJ2-1, with TRBD2 matching over 8 bases. The sequenced material came from peripheral blood. This clonotype originated in a man aged 25-40 years who had recovered from COVID-19. CDR3 in amino acids: CASSFGTSGVNEQFF. The CDR3 DNA reads TGTGCCAGCAGTTTTGGGACTAGTGGTGTTAATGAGCAGTTCTTC. Full variable domain (remainder filled in from reference TRBV28 and TRBJ2-1): DVKVTQSSRYLVKRTGEKVFLECVQDMDHENMFWYRQDPGLGLRLIYFSYDVKMKEKGDIPEGYSVSREKKERFSLILESASTNQTSMYLCASSFGTSGVNEQFFGPGTRLTVL.